The 8 T cell receptor beta chains below all came from one sample that was sequenced in a study of chemoradiotherapy in HPV16-positive cancers. Here immunoSEQ multiplex PCR was the method, and the copy in TCRdb shows in-frame clones only, minus some. The sample has about 480 clones; just over 90% are singletons. The sample in question was tumor tissue, obtained from a patient who underwent chemoradiotherapy. The receptors come from a human donor with HPV-associated anogenital cancer.

J is TRBJ1-1 and V is TRBV7-3; no clear D gene. The CDR3 is made up of 13 amino acids. The ends were cut back, 4 bases at V and 1 base at J, with 7 bases in the middle. Germline-derived CDR1 and CDR2 are SGHTA and FQGTGA. The CDR3 sequence: CASSSTGNTEAFF. For the CDR3, the DNA is TGTGCCAGCAGCTCCACGGGGAACACTGAAGCTTTCTTT.

The rearrangement links TRBV2 to TRBJ2-3; tentative D call: TRBD2 (6 bases). Trimming took off 0 bases at V and 1 base at J, with 14 bases between the two ends. This CDR3 contains 17 residues. The germline V gene has CDR1 SNHLY and CDR2 FYNNEI. The CDR3 DNA is TGTGCCAGCAGTGAAGCGGGGCGGATAGCGGGCACAGATACGCAGTATTTT. Translated, it gives CASSEAGRIAGTDTQYF.

The V and J genes are TRBV5-1 and TRBJ1-1; D ambiguous. V lost 3 bases, J lost 7 bases, and 16 bases lay in between. The germline gives CDR1 SGHRS, CDR2 YFSETQ. The CDR3 spans 14 residues. This CDR3 is CASSSRPEWGEAFF. The CDR3 DNA reads TGCGCCAGCAGCTCCAGACCCGAGTGGGGTGAAGCTTTCTTT. Full variable domain (outside the CDR3, taken from reference TRBV5-1 and TRBJ1-1): KAGVTQTPRYLIKTRGQQVTLSCSPISGHRSVSWYQQTPGQGLQFLFEYFSETQRNKGNFPGRFSGRQFSNSRSEMNVSTLELGDSALYLCASSSRPEWGEAFFGQGTRLTVV.

The chain carries TRBV7-9 and TRBJ1-4; tentative D call: TRBD1 (6 bases). Per the germline V gene, CDR1 is SEHNR and CDR2 is FQNEAQ (reference sequence). V was shortened by 4 bases and J by 4 bases, with 10 bases between the two germline ends. CDR3 length: 14 amino acids. The CDR3 loop reads CASSSQGLNEKLFF. The CDR3 DNA follows: TGTGCCAGCAGCTCACAGGGCCTTAATGAAAAACTGTTTTTT.

This clone came up once. The rearrangement links TRBV7-9 to TRBJ2-1, with a possible D match to TRBD2 (5 bases). CDR3 size: 14 residues. Germline-derived CDR1 and CDR2 are SEHNR and FQNEAQ (reference sequence). Trimming removed 4 bases at V and 3 bases at J, with 10 bases between. CDR3 residues: CASSYTRGYNEQFF. For the CDR3, the DNA is TGTGCCAGCAGCTACACCCGGGGCTACAATGAGCAGTTCTTC.

CDR3 amino acids: CAISERTTGQGAYGYTF. The CDR3 DNA follows: TGTGCCATCAGTGAGCGGACGACGGGACAGGGTGCCTATGGCTACACCTTC. The rearrangement joins TRBV10-3 to TRBJ1-2; 9 nucleotides agree with TRBD1. Germline values: CDR1 ENHRY, CDR2 SYGVKD. The V gene end was trimmed by 2 bases and the J gene end by 4 bases; junction bases not matched to a gene: 11. The CDR3 runs to 17 residues.

The chain joins TRBV11-2 to TRBJ1-1; weak D call: TRBD1 (5 bases). The CDR3 covers 13 residues. Germline V CDR1 and CDR2: SGHAT, FQNNGV. V was shortened by 5 bases and J by 5 bases, with 12 bases between the two germline ends. As DNA, the CDR3 is TGTGCCAGCAGCGAGGGGAGCCGAACTGAAGCTTTCTTT. Encoded protein: CASSEGSRTEAFF.

The chain has TRBV29-1 and TRBJ2-1; TRBD2 matches 11 bases. The J segment lost 9 bases and the V segment lost 1 base, leaving 2 bases of the junction unmatched. The CDR3 covers 13 residues. Germline CDR1 SQVTM, CDR2 ANQGSEA. CDR3 loop: CSVEGLAGSEQFF. The CDR3 nucleotides read TGCAGCGTTGAAGGACTAGCGGGGAGTGAGCAGTTCTTC.